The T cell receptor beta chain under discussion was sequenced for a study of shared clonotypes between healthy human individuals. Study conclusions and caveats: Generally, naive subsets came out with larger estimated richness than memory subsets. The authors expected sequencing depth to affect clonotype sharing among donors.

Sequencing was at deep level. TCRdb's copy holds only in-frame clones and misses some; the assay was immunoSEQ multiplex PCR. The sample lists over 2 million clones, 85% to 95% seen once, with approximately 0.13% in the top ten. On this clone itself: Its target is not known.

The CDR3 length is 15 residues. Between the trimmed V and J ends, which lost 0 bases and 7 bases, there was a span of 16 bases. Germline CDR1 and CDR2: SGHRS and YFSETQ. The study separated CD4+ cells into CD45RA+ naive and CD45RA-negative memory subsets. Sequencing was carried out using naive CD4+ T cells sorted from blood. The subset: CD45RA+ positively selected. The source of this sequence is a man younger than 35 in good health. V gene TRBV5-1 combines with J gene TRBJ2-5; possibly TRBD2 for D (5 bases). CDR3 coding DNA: TGCGCCAGCAGCTTGGCGAGCGGTGGTTCTGGGACCCAGTACTTC. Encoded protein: CASSLASGGSGTQYF.